Reported below is one T cell receptor beta chain. The entry originates in a study of blood T cell repertoires in COVID-19. Produced via immunoSEQ multiplex PCR; TCRdb's table is partial and in-frame only. The table records fewer than 90,000 clones, nearly 80% of them present only once. CDR1 KGHSH and CDR2 LQKENI come from the germline V gene. The CDR3 runs to 15 residues. V shed 2 bases and J 0 bases; nucleotides not matched to a gene: 1. The material sequenced was peripheral blood. The chain is built from TRBV18 and TRBJ2-1; 7 bases map to TRBD2. The sequence came from a man between 65 and 85 years old with COVID-19, enrolled during active disease. The CDR3 loop reads CASSPAGDSYNEQFF. CDR3 in DNA: TGTGCCAGCTCACCAGCGGGGGACTCCTACAATGAGCAGTTCTTC.